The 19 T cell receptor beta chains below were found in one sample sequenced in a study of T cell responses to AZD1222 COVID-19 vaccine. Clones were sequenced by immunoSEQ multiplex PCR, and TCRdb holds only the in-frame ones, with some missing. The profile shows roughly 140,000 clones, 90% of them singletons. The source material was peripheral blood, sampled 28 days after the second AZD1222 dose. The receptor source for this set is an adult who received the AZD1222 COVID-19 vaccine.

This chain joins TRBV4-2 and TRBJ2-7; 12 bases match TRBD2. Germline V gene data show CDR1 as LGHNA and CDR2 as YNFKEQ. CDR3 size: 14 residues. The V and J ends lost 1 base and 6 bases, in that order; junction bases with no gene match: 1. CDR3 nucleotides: TGTGCCAGCAGCCAAGGGACTAGCGGGATCGAGCAGTACTTC. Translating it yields CASSQGTSGIEQYF.

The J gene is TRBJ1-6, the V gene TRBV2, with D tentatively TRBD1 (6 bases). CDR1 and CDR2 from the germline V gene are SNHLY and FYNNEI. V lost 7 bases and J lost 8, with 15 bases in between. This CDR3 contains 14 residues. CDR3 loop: CASIGQGRDSPLHF. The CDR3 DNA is TGTGCCAGCATCGGGCAGGGGCGGGATTCACCCCTCCACTTT.

The CDR3 region is CASSFDKEAETQYF. As DNA, the CDR3 is TGTGCCAGCAGCTTTGACAAGGAGGCAGAGACCCAGTACTTC. This chain uses TRBV5-4 with TRBJ2-5; possibly TRBD2 for D (5 bases). The V gene lost 2 bases and the J gene lost 4 bases, with 12 bases spanning the gap. Germline-derived CDR1 and CDR2 are SGHNT and YYREEE (reference sequence). The CDR3 consists of 14 residues.

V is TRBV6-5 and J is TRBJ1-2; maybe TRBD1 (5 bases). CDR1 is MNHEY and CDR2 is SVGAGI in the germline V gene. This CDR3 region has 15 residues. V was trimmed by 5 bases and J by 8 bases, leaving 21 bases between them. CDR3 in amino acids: CASSPAQGGFQGYTF. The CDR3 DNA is TGTGCCAGCAGTCCCGCCCAGGGCGGGTTCCAGGGCTACACCTTC.

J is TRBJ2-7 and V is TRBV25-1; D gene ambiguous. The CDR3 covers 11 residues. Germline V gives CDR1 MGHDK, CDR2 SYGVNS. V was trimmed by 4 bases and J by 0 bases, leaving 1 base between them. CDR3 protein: CASSVSYEQYF. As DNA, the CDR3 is TGTGCCAGCAGTGTCTCCTACGAGCAGTACTTC.

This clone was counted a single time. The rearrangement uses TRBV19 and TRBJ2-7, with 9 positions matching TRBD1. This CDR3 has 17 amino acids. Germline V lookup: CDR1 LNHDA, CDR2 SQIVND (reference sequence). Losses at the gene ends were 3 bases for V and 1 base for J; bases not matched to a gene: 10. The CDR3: CASSILPGQGNSYEQYF. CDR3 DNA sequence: TGTGCCAGTAGTATTCTCCCGGGACAGGGAAATTCCTACGAGCAGTACTTC.

CDR3 bases: TGTGCCAGCAGCCCTGTGTCGAGCTCTGGAAACACCATATATTTT. Translated: CASSPVSSSGNTIYF. The chain links TRBV5-8 to TRBJ1-3; D remains unclear. The CDR3 is 15 residues long. Between the trimmed V and J ends, which lost 4 bases and 0 bases, there was a span of 11 bases. Germline CDR1 SGHTS, CDR2 YDEGEE.

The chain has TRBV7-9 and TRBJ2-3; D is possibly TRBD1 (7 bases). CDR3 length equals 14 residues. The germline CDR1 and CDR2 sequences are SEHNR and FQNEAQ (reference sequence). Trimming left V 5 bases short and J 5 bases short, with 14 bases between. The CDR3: CASSNDREVDTQYF. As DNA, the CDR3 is TGTGCCAGCAGCAATGACAGGGAGGTAGATACGCAGTATTTT.

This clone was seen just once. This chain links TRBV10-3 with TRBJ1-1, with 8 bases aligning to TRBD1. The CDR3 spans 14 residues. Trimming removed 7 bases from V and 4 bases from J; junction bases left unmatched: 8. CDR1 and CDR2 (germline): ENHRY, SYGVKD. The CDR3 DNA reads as TGTGCCATCACCCCAGGGGGCGCGGGCACTGAAGCTTTCTTT. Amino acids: CAITPGGAGTEAFF.

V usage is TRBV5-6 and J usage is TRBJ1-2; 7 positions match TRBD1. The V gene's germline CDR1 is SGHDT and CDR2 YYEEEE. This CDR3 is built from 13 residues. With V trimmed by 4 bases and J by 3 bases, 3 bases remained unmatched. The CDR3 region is CASSPGQDYGYTF. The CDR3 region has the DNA TGTGCCAGCAGCCCAGGACAGGACTATGGCTACACCTTC.

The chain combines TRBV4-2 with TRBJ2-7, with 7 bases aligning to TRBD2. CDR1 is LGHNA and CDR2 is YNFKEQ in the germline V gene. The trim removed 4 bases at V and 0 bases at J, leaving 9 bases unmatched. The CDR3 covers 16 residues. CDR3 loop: CASSRGGGEYSYEQYF. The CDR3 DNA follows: TGTGCCAGCAGCCGAGGCGGGGGAGAATACTCCTACGAGCAGTACTTC.

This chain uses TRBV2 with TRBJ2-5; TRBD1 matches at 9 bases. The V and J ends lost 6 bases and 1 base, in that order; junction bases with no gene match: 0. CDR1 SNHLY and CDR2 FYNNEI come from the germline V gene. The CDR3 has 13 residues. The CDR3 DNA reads TGTGCCAGCAGGGACAGGGGCCAAGAGACCCAGTACTTC. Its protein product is CASRDRGQETQYF. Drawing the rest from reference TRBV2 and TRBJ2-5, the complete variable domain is EPEVTQTPSHQVTQMGQEVILRCVPISNHLYFYWYRQILGQKVEFLVSFYNNEISEKSEIFDDQFSVERPDGSNFTLKIRSTKLEDSAMYFCASRDRGQETQYFGPGTRLLVL.

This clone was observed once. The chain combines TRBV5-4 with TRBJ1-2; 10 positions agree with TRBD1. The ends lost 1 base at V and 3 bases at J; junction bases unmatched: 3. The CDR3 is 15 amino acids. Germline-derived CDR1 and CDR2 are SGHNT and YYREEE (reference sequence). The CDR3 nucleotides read TGTGCCAGCAGCTTGATAGGGACAGGGGACTATGGCTACACCTTC. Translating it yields CASSLIGTGDYGYTF.

The CDR3 coding sequence is TGTGCCAGCAGCGCGACAGTAACCGGGGAGCTGTTTTTT. This sequence encodes CASSATVTGELFF. The V gene is TRBV11-3, the J gene TRBJ2-2; TRBD1 is a possible D gene (5 bases). V was shortened by 5 bases and J by 5 bases, with 9 bases between the two germline ends. CDR1 SGHNT and CDR2 YENEEA come from the germline V gene. The CDR3 is 13 residues long.

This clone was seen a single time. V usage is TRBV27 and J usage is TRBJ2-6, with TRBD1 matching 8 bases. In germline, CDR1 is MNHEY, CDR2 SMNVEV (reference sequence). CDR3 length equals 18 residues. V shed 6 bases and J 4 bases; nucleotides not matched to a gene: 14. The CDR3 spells CASRAGTGFSAGANVLTF. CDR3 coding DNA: TGTGCCAGCAGGGCCGGGACAGGTTTTTCGGCGGGGGCCAACGTCCTGACTTTC.

The CDR3: CAISERVNTEAFF. CDR3 DNA: TGTGCCATCAGTGAAAGGGTGAACACTGAAGCTTTCTTT. The chain couples TRBV10-3 to TRBJ1-1; D is ambiguous. V lost 3 bases, J lost 0 bases, and 5 bases lay in between. CDR1 and CDR2 (germline): ENHRY, SYGVKD. The CDR3 extends over 13 amino acids.

The CDR3: CAWSDPGAGDTGELFF. The CDR3 DNA follows: TGTGCCTGGAGTGACCCTGGAGCAGGGGACACCGGGGAGCTGTTTTTT. The chain joins TRBV30 to TRBJ2-2; a weak D match, TRBD1 (6 bases). This CDR3 spans 16 amino acids. Germline V gene data show CDR1 as GTSNPN and CDR2 as SVGIG (reference sequence). V lost 1 base and J lost 3, with 15 bases in between. Based on the CDR3 plus reference TRBV30 and TRBJ2-2, the full variable domain is SQTIHQWPATLVQPVGSPLSLECTVEGTSNPNLYWYRQAAGRGLQLLFYSVGIGQISSEVPQNLSASRPQDRQFILSSKKLLLSDSGFYLCAWSDPGAGDTGELFFGEGSRLTVL.

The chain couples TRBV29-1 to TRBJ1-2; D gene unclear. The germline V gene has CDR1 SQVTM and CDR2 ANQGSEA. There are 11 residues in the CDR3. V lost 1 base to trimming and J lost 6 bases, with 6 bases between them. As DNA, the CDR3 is TGCAGCGTTGAAGGGGCAGATGGCTACACCTTC. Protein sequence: CSVEGADGYTF.

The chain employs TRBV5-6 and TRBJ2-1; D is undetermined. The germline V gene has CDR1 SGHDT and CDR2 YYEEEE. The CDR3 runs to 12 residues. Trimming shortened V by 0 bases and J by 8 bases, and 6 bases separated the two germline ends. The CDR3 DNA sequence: TGTGCCAGCAGCTTGGGGGATTATGAGCAGTTCTTC. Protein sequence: CASSLGDYEQFF.